This T cell receptor (beta chain) was profiled in a study of blood T cell repertoires in COVID-19. At the level of the study: Spain, Italy and the United States supplied samples that represented acute and convalescent COVID-19. PBMCs, B-cell-depleted T cells, or T cells provided the cDNA or gDNA that made up the material.

Seattle's enrolled individuals joined amid active infection and were then monitored longitudinally. In the original processing: Scientists estimated how many nucleated cells there were by amplifying reference gene primers. Clones were sequenced by immunoSEQ multiplex PCR, and TCRdb holds only the in-frame ones, with some missing. From that table come the V and J calls and clone size; the DNA was used to work out D and trimming. Of around 71,000 clones listed, 75% to 85% were seen once; the top ten hold around 7%. The sequenced sample consisted of peripheral blood. The TCR sequence derives from a young man with COVID-19, enrolled during active disease.

CDR3 in DNA: TGTGCCAGCACTTCGACAGGGGGGATGAACACTGAAGCTTTCTTT. This codes for CASTSTGGMNTEAFF. V gene TRBV2 combines with J gene TRBJ1-1; 9 bases agree with TRBD1. This CDR3 has 15 residues. Germline CDR1 and CDR2: SNHLY and FYNNEI. With 7 bases clipped from V and 0 bases from J, the junction kept 6 bases outside the gene matches.